This TCR beta chain derives from a study of prognosis after radiotherapy for stage I lung cancer. About the study: Delivery of radiotherapy was by SBRT in 3 to 5 fractions at a biologically effective dose of at least 100 Gy. Findings of the study overall: In patients who developed distant metastases, Shannon entropy measured after stereotactic body radiation therapy was lower, and baseline Shannon entropy was not associated with metastases.

Prior chemotherapy, radiotherapy and other malignancies were absent; CT and PET/CT showed node-negative disease. About this clonotype: The antigen remains unidentified.

From germline, CDR1 is DFQATT and CDR2 SNEGSKA (reference sequence). The CDR3 is 15 residues long. Trimming took off 5 bases at V and 0 bases at J, with 17 bases between the two ends. By two-round multiplex PCR, the TCR beta CDR3 was amplified from genomic DNA. Every TRBV and TRBJ gene had its own specific primer in first-round PCR. From the multiplex PCR reads, TCRdb called clonotypes with MiXCR, one entry per CDR3 protein. The sample holds some 17,000 distinct CDR3 sequences, 43% seen once. The chain has TRBV20-1 and TRBJ2-7, with D hard to call. The origin of this receptor is a donor aged 50 or older with non-small cell lung cancer. The input for sequencing was PBMCs, taken before or after stereotactic body radiation therapy (not recorded which). The CDR3 protein is CSAPRRDISSYEQYF. The CDR3 DNA is TGCAGTGCTCCGCGGCGTGACATCAGCTCCTACGAGCAGTACTTC.